This record looks at one T cell receptor beta chain sequence and its context. Its antigen is currently unknown. A second PCR, run for about 6 to 12 cycles, used a sample-barcoded 5' primer plus a J-beta primer mix. TCRdb recomputed calls from the 5' RACE reads with MiXCR, one row per CDR3 protein. Among roughly 800,000 distinct CDR3 sequences listed, 55% to 70% were seen once. This record belongs to a study of blood T cells in healthy people across ages. Study-wide results and caveats: Diversity of TCR beta correlated strongly with naive T cell percentage.

Extraction of total RNA produced a minimum of 5 micrograms from each sample. The sequence was collected from a man aged 25 to 45 in good health. Specimen: blood.

CDR3: CASSEAANYGYTF. CDR3 DNA sequence: TGTGCCAGCAGCGAGGCGGCTAACTATGGCTACACCTTC. The chain recombines TRBV12-3 or TRBV12-4 with TRBJ1-2; D unclear. The V end was cut by 6 bases, the J end by 0 bases, with 8 bases between. This CDR3 comprises 13 residues.